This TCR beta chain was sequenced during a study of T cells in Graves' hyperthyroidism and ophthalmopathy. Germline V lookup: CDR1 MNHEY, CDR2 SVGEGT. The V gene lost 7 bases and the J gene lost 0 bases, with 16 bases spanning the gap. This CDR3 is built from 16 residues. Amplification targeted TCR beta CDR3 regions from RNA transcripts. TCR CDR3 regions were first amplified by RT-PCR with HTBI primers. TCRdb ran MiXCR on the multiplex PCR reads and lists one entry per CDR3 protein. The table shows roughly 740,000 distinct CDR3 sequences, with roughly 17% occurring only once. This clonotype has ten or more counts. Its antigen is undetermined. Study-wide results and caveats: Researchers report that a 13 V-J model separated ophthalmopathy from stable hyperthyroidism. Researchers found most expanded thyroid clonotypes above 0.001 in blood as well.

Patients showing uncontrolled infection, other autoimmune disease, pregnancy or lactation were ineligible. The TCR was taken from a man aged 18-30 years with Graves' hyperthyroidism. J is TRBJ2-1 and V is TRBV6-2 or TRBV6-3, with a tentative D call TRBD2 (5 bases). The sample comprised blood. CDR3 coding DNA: TGTGCCAGCACTCCCCCGGGCGGGTACTCCTACAATGAGCAGTTCTTC. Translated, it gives CASTPPGGYSYNEQFF.